Listed below are T cell receptor beta chains from one sample, sequenced in a study of CD8+ T cells in alopecia areata. Assay used: immunoSEQ multiplex PCR; TCRdb lists only in-frame clones, some missing. The profile shows 150,000 to 200,000 clones, approximately 49% of them singletons. This material consisted of CD8+ T cells sorted from blood, taken between weeks 51 and 54, from a patient treated with tofacitinib. These receptors were collected from a human donor with alopecia areata. Each CDR3 is given with its conserved first and last residue. D genes are given only for firm matches. Size values are once, few and many counts, or a class for expanded clones, and some rows have none.

j_call	d_call	v_call	clone_size	cdr3_nt	cdr3_aa
TRBJ2-1	TRBD1	TRBV5-4	-	TGTGCCAGCAGCCGTAGACAGGGGGCAACCTACAATGAGCAGTTCTTC	CASSRRQGATYNEQFF
TRBJ2-5	TRBD1	TRBV5-1	-	TGCGCCAGCACTGGACAGGGCCAAGAGACCCAGTACTTC	CASTGQGQETQYF
TRBJ1-2	-	TRBV30	-	TGTGCCTGGAGTGCGACCACGAGCTCGGGCTATGTTGGCTACACCTTC	CAWSATTSSGYVGYTF
TRBJ1-5	-	TRBV2	few	TGTGCCAGCAGTGAGGCAATTCGTGGACAGAACAATCAGCCCCAGCATTTT	CASSEAIRGQNNQPQHF
TRBJ2-1	TRBD2	TRBV27	-	TGTGCCAGCGGACTAGCGCCAAACAATGAGCAGTTCTTC	CASGLAPNNEQFF
TRBJ2-4	TRBD2	TRBV9	few	TGTGCCAGCAGCCCCCGCAGTGGGACTAGCGGTGGTAACATTCAGTACTTC	CASSPRSGTSGGNIQYF
TRBJ1-5	-	TRBV6-5	-	TGTGCCAGCAGTTACGGGTGGCTCCAGGGCAATCAGCCCCAGCATTTT	CASSYGWLQGNQPQHF
TRBJ2-5	-	TRBV6-5	-	TGTGCCAGCAGCCGCAGTCCGGGAGAAGAGACCCAGTACTTC	CASSRSPGEETQYF
TRBJ1-1	-	TRBV29-1	-	TGCAGCGTTGAAGGGGGACGACAGACGAACACTGAAGCTTTCTTT	CSVEGGRQTNTEAFF
TRBJ2-3	TRBD1	TRBV27	-	TGTGCCAGCAGTTTAGGACAGGGGCACACAGATACGCAGTATTTT	CASSLGQGHTDTQYF
TRBJ2-5	-	TRBV15	-	TGTGCCACCGCTAGGGGCAGTCAAGAGACCCAGTACTTC	CATARGSQETQYF